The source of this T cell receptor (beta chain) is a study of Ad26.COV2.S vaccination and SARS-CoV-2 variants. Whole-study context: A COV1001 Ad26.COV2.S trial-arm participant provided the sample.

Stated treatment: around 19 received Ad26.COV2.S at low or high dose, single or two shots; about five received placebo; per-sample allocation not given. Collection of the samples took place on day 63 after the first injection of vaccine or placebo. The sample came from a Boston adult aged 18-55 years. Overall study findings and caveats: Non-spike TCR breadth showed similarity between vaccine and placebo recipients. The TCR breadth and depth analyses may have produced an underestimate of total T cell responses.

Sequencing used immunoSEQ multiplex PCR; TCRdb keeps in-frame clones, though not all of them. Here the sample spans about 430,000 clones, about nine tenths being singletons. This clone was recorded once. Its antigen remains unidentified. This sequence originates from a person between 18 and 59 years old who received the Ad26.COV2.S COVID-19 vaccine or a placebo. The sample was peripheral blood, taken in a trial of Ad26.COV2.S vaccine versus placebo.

CDR3 in amino acids: CASSLFTGQGMNEQFF. The CDR3 DNA sequence: TGTGCCAGCAGCTTGTTTACGGGACAGGGAATGAATGAGCAGTTCTTC. The chain combines TRBV5-8 with TRBJ2-1, with 9 bases matching TRBD1. CDR1 SGHTS and CDR2 YDEGEE come from the germline V gene. V lost 1 base and J lost 7; bases outside the gene matches: 9. This CDR3 is built from 16 residues.